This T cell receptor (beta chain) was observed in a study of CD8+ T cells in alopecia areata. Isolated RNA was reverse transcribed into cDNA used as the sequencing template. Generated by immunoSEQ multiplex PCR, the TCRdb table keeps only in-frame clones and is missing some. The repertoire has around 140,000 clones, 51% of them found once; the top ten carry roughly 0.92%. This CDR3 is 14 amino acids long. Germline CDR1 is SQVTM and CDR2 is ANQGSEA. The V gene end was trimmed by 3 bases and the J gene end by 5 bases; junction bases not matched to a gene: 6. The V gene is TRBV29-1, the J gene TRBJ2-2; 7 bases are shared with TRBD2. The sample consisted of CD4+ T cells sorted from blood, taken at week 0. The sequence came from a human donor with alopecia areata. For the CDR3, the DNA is TGCAGCGTTGAGTACGGCGGGGGAACCGGGGAGCTGTTTTTT. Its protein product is CSVEYGGGTGELFF.